The T cell receptor (beta chain) under discussion was sequenced for a study of blood T cell repertoires in COVID-19. The overall study: Samples representing acute and convalescent COVID-19 were sourced from the United States, Italy and Spain. The cDNA or gDNA used as material had been derived from T cells, B-cell-depleted T cells, or PBMCs.

Germline V gives CDR1 LGHNA, CDR2 YNFKEQ. V dropped 0 bases and J dropped 9 bases, with 8 bases sitting between them. This CDR3 has 12 amino acids. Authors' processing steps: Amplification with reference gene primers provided the estimates of nucleated cell counts. Assay: immunoSEQ multiplex PCR; the TCRdb copy retains only in-frame clones and omits some. The V and J calls and clone size come from that table; D and trimming were worked out from the DNA. The sample lists over 200,000 clones, around 87% occurring once. The count of this clone is one. V and J are TRBV4-2 and TRBJ2-5; D gene ambiguous. The sample taken for sequencing was peripheral blood. This clonotype originated in a woman aged 45-60 years with acute or convalescent COVID-19. CDR3 sequence: CASSQENFAQYF. CDR3 in DNA: TGTGCCAGCAGCCAAGAAAACTTCGCCCAGTACTTC.